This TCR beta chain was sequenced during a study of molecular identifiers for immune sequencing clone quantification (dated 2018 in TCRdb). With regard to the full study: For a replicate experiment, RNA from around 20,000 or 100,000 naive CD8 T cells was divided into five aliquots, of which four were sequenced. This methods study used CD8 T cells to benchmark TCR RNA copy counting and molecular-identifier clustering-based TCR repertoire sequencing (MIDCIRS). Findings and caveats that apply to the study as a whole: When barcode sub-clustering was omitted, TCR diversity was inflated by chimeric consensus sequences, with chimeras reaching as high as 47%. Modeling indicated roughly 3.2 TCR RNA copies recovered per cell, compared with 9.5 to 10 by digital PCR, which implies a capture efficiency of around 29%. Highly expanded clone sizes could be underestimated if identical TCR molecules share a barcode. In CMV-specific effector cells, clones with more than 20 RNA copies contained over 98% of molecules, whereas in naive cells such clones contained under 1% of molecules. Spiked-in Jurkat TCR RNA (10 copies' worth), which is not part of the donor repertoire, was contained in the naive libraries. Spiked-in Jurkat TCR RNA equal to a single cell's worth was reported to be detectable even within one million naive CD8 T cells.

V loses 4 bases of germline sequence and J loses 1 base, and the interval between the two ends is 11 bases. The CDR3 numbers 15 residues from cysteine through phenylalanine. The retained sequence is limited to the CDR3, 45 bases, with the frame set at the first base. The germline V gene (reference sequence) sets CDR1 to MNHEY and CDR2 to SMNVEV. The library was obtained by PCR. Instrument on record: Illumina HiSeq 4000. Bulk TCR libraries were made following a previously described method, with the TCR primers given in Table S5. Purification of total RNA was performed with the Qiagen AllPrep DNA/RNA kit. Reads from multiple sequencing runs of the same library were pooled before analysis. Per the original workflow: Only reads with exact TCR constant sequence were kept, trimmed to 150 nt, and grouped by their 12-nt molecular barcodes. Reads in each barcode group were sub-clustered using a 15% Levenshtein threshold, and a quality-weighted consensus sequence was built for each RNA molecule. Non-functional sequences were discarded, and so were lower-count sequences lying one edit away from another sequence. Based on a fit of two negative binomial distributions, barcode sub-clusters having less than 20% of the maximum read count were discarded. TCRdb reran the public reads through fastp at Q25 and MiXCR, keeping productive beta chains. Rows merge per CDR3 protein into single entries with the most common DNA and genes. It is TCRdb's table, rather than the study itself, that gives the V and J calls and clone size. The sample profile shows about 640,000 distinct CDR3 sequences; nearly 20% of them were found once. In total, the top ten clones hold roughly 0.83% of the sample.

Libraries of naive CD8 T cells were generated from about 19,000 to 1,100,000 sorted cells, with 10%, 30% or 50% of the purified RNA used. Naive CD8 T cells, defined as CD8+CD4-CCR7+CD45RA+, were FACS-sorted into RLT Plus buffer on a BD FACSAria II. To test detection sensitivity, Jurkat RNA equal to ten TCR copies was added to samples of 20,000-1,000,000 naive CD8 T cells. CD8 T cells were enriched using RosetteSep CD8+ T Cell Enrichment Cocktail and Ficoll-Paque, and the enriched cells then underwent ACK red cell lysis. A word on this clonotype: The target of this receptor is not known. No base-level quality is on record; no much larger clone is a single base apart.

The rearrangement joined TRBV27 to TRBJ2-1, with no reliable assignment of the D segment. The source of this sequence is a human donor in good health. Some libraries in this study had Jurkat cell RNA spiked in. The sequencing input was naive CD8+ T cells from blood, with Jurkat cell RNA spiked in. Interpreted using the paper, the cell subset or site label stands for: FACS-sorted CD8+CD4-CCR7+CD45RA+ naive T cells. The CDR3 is CASSSREKSYNEQFF. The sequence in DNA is TGTGCCAGCAGTTCCCGCGAAAAGTCCTACAATGAGCAGTTCTTC.